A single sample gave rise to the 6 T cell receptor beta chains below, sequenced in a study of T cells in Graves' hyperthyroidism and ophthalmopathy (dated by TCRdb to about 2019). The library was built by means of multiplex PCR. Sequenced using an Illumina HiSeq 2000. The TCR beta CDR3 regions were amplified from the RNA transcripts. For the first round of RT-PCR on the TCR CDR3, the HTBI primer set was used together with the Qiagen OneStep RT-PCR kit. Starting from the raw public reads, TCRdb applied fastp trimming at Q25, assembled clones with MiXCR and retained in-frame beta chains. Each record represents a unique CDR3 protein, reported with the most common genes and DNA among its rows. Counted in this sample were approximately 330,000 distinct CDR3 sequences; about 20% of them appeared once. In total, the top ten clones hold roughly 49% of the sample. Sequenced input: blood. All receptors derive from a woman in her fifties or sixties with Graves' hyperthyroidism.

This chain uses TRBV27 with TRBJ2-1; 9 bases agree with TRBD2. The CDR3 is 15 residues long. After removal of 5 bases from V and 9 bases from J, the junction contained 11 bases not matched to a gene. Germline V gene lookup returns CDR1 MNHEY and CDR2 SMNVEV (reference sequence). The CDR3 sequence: CASSGSSGVRGEQFF. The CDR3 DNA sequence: TGTGCCAGCAGTGGCTCTAGCGGGGTCCGGGGTGAGCAGTTCTTC.

CDR3 protein: CASSQGPEGGDTQYF. CDR3 bases: TGCGCCAGCAGCCAAGGGCCCGAAGGCGGGGATACGCAGTATTTT. This sequence joins TRBV4-1 and TRBJ2-3, with a tentative D call TRBD2 (5 bases). The V end was cut by 1 base, the J end by 6 bases, with 14 bases between. The germline gives CDR1 MGHRA, CDR2 YSYEKL. This CDR3 is 15 amino acids long.

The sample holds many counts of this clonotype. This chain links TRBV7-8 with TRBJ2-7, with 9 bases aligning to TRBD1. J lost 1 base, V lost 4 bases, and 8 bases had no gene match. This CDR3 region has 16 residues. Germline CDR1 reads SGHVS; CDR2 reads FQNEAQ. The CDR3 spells CASSSKTGTGSYEQYF. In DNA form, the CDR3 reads TGTGCCAGCAGCTCAAAAACCGGGACAGGGTCCTACGAGCAGTACTTC.

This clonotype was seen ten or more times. Here the CDR3 DNA reads TGTGCCAGCAGCTTAACACCCACGGCCACTGAAGCTTTCTTT. It is translated as CASSLTPTATEAFF. V and J are TRBV11-2 and TRBJ1-1; D ambiguous. V was clipped by 2 bases and J by 4 bases, with 11 bases between them. Germline CDR1 reads SGHAT; CDR2 reads FQNNGV. CDR3 length equals 14 residues.

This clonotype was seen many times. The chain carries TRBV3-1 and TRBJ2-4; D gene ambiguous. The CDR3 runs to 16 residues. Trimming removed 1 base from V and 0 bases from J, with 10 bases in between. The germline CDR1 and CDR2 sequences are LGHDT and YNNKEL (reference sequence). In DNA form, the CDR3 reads TGTGCCAGCAGCCAAGTCACAGAAGAAGCCAAAAACATTCAGTACTTC. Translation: CASSQVTEEAKNIQYF.

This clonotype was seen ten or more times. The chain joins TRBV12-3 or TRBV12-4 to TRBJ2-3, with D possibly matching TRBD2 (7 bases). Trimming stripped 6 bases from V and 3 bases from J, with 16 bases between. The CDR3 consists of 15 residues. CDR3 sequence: CASRGGFQGTDTQYF. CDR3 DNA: TGTGCCAGCAGGGGGGGGTTTCAGGGGACAGATACGCAGTATTTT.